Below are 8 T cell receptor beta chains sequenced from a single sample in a study of shared clonotypes between healthy human individuals. Method: immunoSEQ multiplex PCR; TCRdb's copy keeps in-frame clones and lacks some. The profile shows approximately 1,000,000 clones, around three quarters of them singletons. Sequenced material: memory CD4+ T cells from PBMCs. Described subset: CD45RA-negative fraction. The receptors originated from a man aged 18 to 30 in good health. Some clones in this sample may be carry-over from other donors' samples.

The chain links TRBV11-3 to TRBJ2-7; possibly TRBD1 or TRBD2 for D (5 bases each). Germline V gene lookup returns CDR1 SGHNT and CDR2 YENEEA. V gave up 3 bases and J gave up 2 bases, with 14 bases separating them. The CDR3 sequence is 15 residues long. The CDR3 nucleotides are TGTGCCAGCAGCTTTATGGGGGACCCCACCTACGAGCAGTACTTC. As protein: CASSFMGDPTYEQYF. Full variable domain (missing parts from reference TRBV11-3 and TRBJ2-7): EAGVVQSPRYKIIEKKQPVAFWCNPISGHNTLYWYLQNLGQGPELLIRYENEEAVDDSQLPKDRFSAERLKGVDSTLKIQPAELGDSAVYLCASSFMGDPTYEQYFGPGTRLTVT.

The chain carries TRBV4-1 and TRBJ2-3; D is unresolved. Germline-derived CDR1 and CDR2 are MGHRA and YSYEKL. The ends were cut back, 0 bases at V and 8 bases at J, with 12 bases in the middle. The CDR3 runs 14 residues. In nucleotides, the CDR3 is TGCGCCAGCAGCCAAGACCAGAACGTAGGTACGCAGTATTTT. This sequence encodes CASSQDQNVGTQYF.

J is TRBJ2-2 and V is TRBV5-1; no clear D. V lost 2 bases and J lost 7, with 9 bases in between. The CDR3 extends over 13 amino acids. Germline V gene sequence: CDR1 SGHRS, CDR2 YFSETQ. CDR3 sequence reads: CASSFPSGGELFF. CDR3 nucleotides: TGCGCCAGCAGCTTTCCGAGTGGCGGGGAGCTGTTTTTT. Complete variable domain (other parts from reference TRBV5-1 and TRBJ2-2): KAGVTQTPRYLIKTRGQQVTLSCSPISGHRSVSWYQQTPGQGLQFLFEYFSETQRNKGNFPGRFSGRQFSNSRSEMNVSTLELGDSALYLCASSFPSGGELFFGEGSRLTVL.

This clone was counted a few times. The chain combines TRBV28 with TRBJ2-3; D remains unclear. Germline-derived CDR1 and CDR2 are MDHEN and SYDVKM. V was pared by 6 bases and J by 6 bases, with 10 bases between. The CDR3 is made up of 12 amino acids. CDR3 region: CASSLNPDTQYF. The CDR3 DNA is TGTGCCAGCAGCCTCAACCCTGATACGCAGTATTTT.

This chain connects TRBV5-6 to TRBJ1-3; D might be TRBD1 (5 bases). Germline CDR1 reads SGHDT; CDR2 reads YYEEEE. V lost 0 bases and J 2 bases, leaving 12 bases between the germline ends. This CDR3 is 16 amino acids long. The CDR3 nucleotides are TGTGCCAGCAGCTTGGTATCCAGGGAAACTGGAAACACCATATATTTT. Its protein product is CASSLVSRETGNTIYF. Variable domain in full (rest from reference TRBV5-6 and TRBJ1-3): DAGVTQSPTHLIKTRGQQVTLRCSPKSGHDTVSWYQQALGQGPQFIFQYYEEEERQRGNFPDRFSGHQFPNYSSELNVNALLLGDSALYLCASSLVSRETGNTIYFGEGSWLTVV.

The CDR3 here is CASSPGGGASYEQYF. The CDR3 DNA sequence: TGTGCCAGCAGTCCCGGCGGCGGAGCATCCTACGAGCAGTACTTC. The chain couples TRBV28 to TRBJ2-7; D unclear. Germline CDR1 MDHEN, CDR2 SYDVKM. This CDR3 is 15 amino acids long. The V and J ends lost 5 bases and 1 base respectively, with 15 bases between them.

This chain joins TRBV18 and TRBJ2-2; a weak D match, TRBD1 (5 bases). Trimming shortened V by 2 bases and J by 2 bases, and 9 bases separated the two germline ends. This CDR3 has 15 residues. In germline, CDR1 is KGHSH, CDR2 LQKENI. CDR3 in DNA: TGTGCCAGCTCACCAAAGACAGTTAACACCGGGGAGCTGTTTTTT. Protein sequence: CASSPKTVNTGELFF.

This CDR3 reads CASSFDPPSGNHGAKNIQYF. CDR3 DNA: TGTGCCAGCAGTTTTGATCCCCCTAGCGGGAACCACGGGGCCAAAAACATTCAGTACTTC. This chain connects TRBV27 to TRBJ2-4, with 9 bases that match TRBD2. Trimming cost V 3 bases and J 1 base; bases outside gene matches: 16. CDR3 length equals 20 residues. From germline, CDR1 is MNHEY and CDR2 SMNVEV (reference sequence).